Listed below are T cell receptor beta chains from one sample, sequenced in a study of blood T cell repertoires in COVID-19. Assay used: immunoSEQ multiplex PCR; TCRdb lists only in-frame clones, some missing. The sample lists about 130,000 clones; over 70% were seen once. The sequenced material came from peripheral blood. The receptors originated from a man older than 75 with acute or convalescent COVID-19. CDR3s include the opening cysteine and the closing phenylalanine or tryptophan. Each record gives: CDR3 DNA, CDR3 protein, D gene, J gene, V gene, clone size. D genes are given only for firm matches. The listing skips clone size in some rows; elsewhere it reads once, few, many or a size class.

TGTGCCAGCAGTTCGGACAGGGGGCTTGAGAACACTGAAGCTTTCTTT,CASSSDRGLENTEAFF,TRBD1,TRBJ1-1,TRBV2,-
TGCGCCAGCAGCGGGGCTGGGACTACCCACAATGAGCAGTTCTTC,CASSGAGTTHNEQFF,TRBD2,TRBJ2-1,TRBV5-1,-
TGCGCCAGCAGCGCCGCAACAGGGCTCGAGCAGTACTTC,CASSAATGLEQYF,-,TRBJ2-7,TRBV5-1,-
TGTGCCAGCAGGCGGGCCTGGGACCAGTACTTC,CASRRAWDQYF,-,TRBJ2-5,TRBV2,once
TGTGCCAGCAGTTACTTGAGCTCCTACAATGAGCAGTTCTTC,CASSYLSSYNEQFF,-,TRBJ2-1,TRBV28,many
TGTGCCAGCAGTGGTGAAGCCGCGAACACCGGGGAGCTGTTTTTT,CASSGEAANTGELFF,-,TRBJ2-2,TRBV6-4,-
TGCGCCAGCAGCAACGCAGGGGGCAGGAGCACAGATACGCAGTATTTT,CASSNAGGRSTDTQYF,TRBD1,TRBJ2-3,TRBV4-1,-
TGTGCCAGCAGAGGGACAGCTTATAATGAAAAACTGTTTTTT,CASRGTAYNEKLFF,TRBD1,TRBJ1-4,TRBV6-5,-
TGTGCCAGTAGTCCGTCCCCCGACAGATTCAATCAGCCCCAGCATTTT,CASSPSPDRFNQPQHF,-,TRBJ1-5,TRBV19,-
TGCAGCGGTCGGGAGGGGCAAGAGACCCAGTACTTC,CSGREGQETQYF,TRBD2,TRBJ2-5,TRBV29-1,few
TGTGCCAGCAGTTTATTATCCGGACAGGTTAACAATCAGCCCCAGCATTTT,CASSLLSGQVNNQPQHF,TRBD1,TRBJ1-5,TRBV28,-
TGCGCCAGCAGCTTCAGGGGCGAGCAGTACTTC,CASSFRGEQYF,-,TRBJ2-7,TRBV5-1,-
TGTGCCAGCCGGCGTACCGGGGTGCTTGGCTACACCTTC,CASRRTGVLGYTF,-,TRBJ1-2,TRBV28,-
TGCGCCAGCAGCTTGTTATCGGACACTGAAGCTTTCTTT,CASSLLSDTEAFF,-,TRBJ1-1,TRBV5-1,few
TGCAGCGTGGTGTGGCAGGCCTCTGGAAACACCATATATTTT,CSVVWQASGNTIYF,-,TRBJ1-3,TRBV29-1,few
TGTGCCAGCACTCCCGGGACAGCGACCGTAAAACAAGAGACCCAGTACTTC,CASTPGTATVKQETQYF,TRBD1,TRBJ2-5,TRBV7-6,-
TGCGCCAGCAGCTTGGATAGCGGGGGGGCAAGTGAGCAGTACTTC,CASSLDSGGASEQYF,TRBD2,TRBJ2-7,TRBV5-1,few
TGTGCCATCAGTGAACTGTGGGGGGGCAACACTGAAGCTTTCTTT,CAISELWGGNTEAFF,-,TRBJ1-1,TRBV10-3,-
TGTGCCAGCAGCCCCCGAGCGGCCCCCGGGACAGGGGTAGCCAAAAACATTCAGTACTTC,CASSPRAAPGTGVAKNIQYF,TRBD1,TRBJ2-4,TRBV9,-
TGTGCCAGCAGCCTGGGACTAGCGGGCCTCCTGGACGAGCAGTACTTC,CASSLGLAGLLDEQYF,TRBD2,TRBJ2-7,TRBV9,few
TGTGCCAGCAGGAGAGAGGGCCTCTACGAGCAGTACTTC,CASRREGLYEQYF,-,TRBJ2-7,TRBV28,once
TGCGCCAGTAGCCAAGAGTCCTTGAGCAATTCACCCCTCCACTTT,CASSQESLSNSPLHF,-,TRBJ1-6,TRBV4-1,few
TGTGCCAGCAGCTCTATGTCGAGCTCCGGAGGGACCCAGTACTTC,CASSSMSSSGGTQYF,-,TRBJ2-5,TRBV7-9,-
TGTGCCAGCAGCTCGGCTCGACAGGGCTATGGCTACACCTTC,CASSSARQGYGYTF,TRBD1,TRBJ1-2,TRBV9,-
TGTGCCAGCAGTTCCGACCGGCGTGGGCCCTATGGCTACACCTTC,CASSSDRRGPYGYTF,-,TRBJ1-2,TRBV6-5,-
TGTGCCAGCAGCTTATCCTGGGGGGGAGATTTAGATACGCAGTATTTT,CASSLSWGGDLDTQYF,TRBD2,TRBJ2-3,TRBV7-9,-
TGTGCCAGCAGCTCTAGCGGTGTTAGGAGCGAGCAGTACTTC,CASSSSGVRSEQYF,TRBD2,TRBJ2-7,TRBV9,once
TGTGCCAGCACGGGCGGGGTCCTAAATAATTCACCCCTCCACTTT,CASTGGVLNNSPLHF,-,TRBJ1-6,TRBV27,-
TGTGCCAGCAGCGACAGCGCCTCTGGAAACACCATATATTTT,CASSDSASGNTIYF,-,TRBJ1-3,TRBV27,few
TGTGCCAGTAGGTCCGGGACAGCGAACTTCAACTATGGCTACACCTTC,CASRSGTANFNYGYTF,TRBD1,TRBJ1-2,TRBV19,-
TGTGCCAGTAGTCACCGATTCACGGGGGGGCGGAGCTCCTACAATGAGCAGTTCTTC,CASSHRFTGGRSSYNEQFF,TRBD2,TRBJ2-1,TRBV19,-